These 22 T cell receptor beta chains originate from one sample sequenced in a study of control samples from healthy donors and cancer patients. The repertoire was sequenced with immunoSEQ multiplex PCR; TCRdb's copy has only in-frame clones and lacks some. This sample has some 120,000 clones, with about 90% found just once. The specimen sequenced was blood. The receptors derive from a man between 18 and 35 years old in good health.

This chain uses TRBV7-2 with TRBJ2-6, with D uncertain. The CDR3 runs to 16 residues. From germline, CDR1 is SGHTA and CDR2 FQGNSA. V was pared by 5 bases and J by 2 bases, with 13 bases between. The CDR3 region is CASSPRIITGANVLTF. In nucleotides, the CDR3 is TGTGCCAGCAGCCCCCGGATAATAACTGGGGCCAACGTCCTGACTTTC.

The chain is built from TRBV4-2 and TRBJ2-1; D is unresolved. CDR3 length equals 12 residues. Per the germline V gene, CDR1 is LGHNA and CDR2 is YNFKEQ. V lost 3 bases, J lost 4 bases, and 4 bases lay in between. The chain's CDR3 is CASSQGYNEQFF. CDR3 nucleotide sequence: TGTGCCAGCAGCCAGGGTTACAATGAGCAGTTCTTC.

The CDR3 sequence is CASSQDRAGGSYNEQFF. The CDR3 bases are TGTGCCAGCAGCCAAGATCGGGCAGGGGGCTCCTACAATGAGCAGTTCTTC. The rearrangement joins TRBV14 to TRBJ2-1; TRBD1 agrees at 7 bases. Trimming cost V 0 bases and J 0 bases; bases outside gene matches: 5. This CDR3 region has 17 residues. In germline, CDR1 is SGHDN, CDR2 FVKESK.

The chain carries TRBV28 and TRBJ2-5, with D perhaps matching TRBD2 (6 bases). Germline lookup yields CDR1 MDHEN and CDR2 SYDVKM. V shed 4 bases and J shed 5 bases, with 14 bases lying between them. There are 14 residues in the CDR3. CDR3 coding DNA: TGTGCCAGCAGTTCGGGCCTCGGGGGTGAGACCCAGTACTTC. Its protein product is CASSSGLGGETQYF.

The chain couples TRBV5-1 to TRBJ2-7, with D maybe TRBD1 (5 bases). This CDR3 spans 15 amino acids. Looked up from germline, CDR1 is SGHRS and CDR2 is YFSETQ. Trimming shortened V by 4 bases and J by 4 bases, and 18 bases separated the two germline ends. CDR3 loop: CASSRTPRVSYEQYF. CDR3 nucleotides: TGCGCCAGCAGCCGAACCCCCAGGGTCTCTTACGAGCAGTACTTC.

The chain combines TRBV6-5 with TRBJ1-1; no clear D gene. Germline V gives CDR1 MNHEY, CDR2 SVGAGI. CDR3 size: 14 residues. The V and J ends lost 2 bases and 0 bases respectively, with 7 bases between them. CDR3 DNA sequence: TGTGCCAGCAGTTACGAGGCTATGAACACTGAAGCTTTCTTT. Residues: CASSYEAMNTEAFF.

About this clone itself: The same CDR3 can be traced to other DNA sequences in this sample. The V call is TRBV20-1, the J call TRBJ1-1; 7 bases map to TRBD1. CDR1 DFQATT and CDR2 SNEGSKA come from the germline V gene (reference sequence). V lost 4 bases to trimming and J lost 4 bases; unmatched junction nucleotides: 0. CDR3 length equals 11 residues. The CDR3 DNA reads TGCAGTGCTACAGGGGGCACTGAAGCTTTCTTT. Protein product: CSATGGTEAFF.

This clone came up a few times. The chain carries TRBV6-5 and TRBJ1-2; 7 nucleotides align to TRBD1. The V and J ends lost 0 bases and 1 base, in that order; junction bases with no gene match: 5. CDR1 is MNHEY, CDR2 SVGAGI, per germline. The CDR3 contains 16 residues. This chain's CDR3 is CASSYSLGQSNYGYTF. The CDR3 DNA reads TGTGCCAGCAGTTACTCGTTGGGACAGAGTAACTATGGCTACACCTTC.

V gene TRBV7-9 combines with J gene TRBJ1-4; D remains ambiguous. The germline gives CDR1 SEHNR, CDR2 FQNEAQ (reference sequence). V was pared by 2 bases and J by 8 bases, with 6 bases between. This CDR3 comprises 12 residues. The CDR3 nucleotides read TGTGCCAGCAGCTTACCCTACGAAAAACTGTTTTTT. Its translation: CASSLPYEKLFF.

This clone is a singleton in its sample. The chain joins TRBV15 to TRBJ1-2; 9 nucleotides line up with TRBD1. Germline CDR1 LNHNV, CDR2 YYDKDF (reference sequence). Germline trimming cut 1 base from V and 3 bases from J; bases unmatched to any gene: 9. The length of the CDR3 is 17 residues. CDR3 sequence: CATSRADRGRGHYGYTF. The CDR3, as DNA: TGTGCCACCAGCAGAGCGGACAGGGGACGAGGTCACTATGGCTACACCTTC.

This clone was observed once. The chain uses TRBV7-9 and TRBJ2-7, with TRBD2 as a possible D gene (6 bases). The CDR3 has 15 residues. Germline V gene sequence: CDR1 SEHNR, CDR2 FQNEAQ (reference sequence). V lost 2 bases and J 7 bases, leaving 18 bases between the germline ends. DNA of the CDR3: TGTGCCAGCAGCTTATTACCTCGGGCCGCGGGAGAGCAGTACTTC. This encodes CASSLLPRAAGEQYF.

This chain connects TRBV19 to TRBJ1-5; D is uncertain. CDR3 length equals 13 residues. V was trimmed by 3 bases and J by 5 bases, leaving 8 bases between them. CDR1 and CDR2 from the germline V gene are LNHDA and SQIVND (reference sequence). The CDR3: CASSITQDQPQHF. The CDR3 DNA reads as TGTGCCAGTAGTATTACACAAGATCAGCCCCAGCATTTT.

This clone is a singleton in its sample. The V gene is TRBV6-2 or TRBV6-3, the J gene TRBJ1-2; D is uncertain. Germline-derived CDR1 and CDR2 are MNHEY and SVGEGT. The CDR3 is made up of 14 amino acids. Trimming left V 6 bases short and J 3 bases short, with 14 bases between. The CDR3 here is CASSPPQHYYGYTF. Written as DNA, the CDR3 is TGTGCCAGCAGCCCACCCCAGCACTACTATGGCTACACCTTC.

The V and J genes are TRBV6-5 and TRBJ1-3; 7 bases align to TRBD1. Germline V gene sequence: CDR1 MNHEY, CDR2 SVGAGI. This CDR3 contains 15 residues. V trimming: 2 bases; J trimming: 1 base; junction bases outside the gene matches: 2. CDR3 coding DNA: TGTGCCAGCAGTTACCTACAGGGGTCTGGAAACACCATATATTTT. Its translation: CASSYLQGSGNTIYF.

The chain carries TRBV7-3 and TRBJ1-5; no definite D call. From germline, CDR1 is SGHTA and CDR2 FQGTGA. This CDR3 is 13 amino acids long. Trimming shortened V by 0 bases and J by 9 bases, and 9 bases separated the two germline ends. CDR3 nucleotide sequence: TGTGCCAGCAGCTTAACAGCTTATGGGCCCCAGCATTTT. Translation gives CASSLTAYGPQHF.

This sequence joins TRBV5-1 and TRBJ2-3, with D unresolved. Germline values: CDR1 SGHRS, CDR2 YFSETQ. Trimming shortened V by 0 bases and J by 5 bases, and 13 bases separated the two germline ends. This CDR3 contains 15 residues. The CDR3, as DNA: TGCGCCAGCAGCTTGGGGGCAGGTATAGGAGATACGCAGTATTTT. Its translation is CASSLGAGIGDTQYF.

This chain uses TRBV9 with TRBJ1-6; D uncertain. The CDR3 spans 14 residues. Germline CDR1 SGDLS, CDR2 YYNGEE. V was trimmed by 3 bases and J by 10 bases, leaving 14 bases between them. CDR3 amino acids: CASSDGSGGSPLHF. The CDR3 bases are TGTGCCAGCAGCGACGGGTCCGGCGGGTCACCCCTCCACTTT.

DNA of the CDR3: TGTGCCAGCAGCTACGAGAGGGATTCATCGTTCTTC. Protein sequence: CASSYERDSSFF. The rearrangement joins TRBV13 to TRBJ2-1; maybe TRBD2 (5 bases). CDR3 length: 12 amino acids. V lost 4 bases and J 15 bases, leaving 16 bases between the germline ends. Germline CDR1 reads PRHDT; CDR2 reads FYEKMQ (reference sequence).

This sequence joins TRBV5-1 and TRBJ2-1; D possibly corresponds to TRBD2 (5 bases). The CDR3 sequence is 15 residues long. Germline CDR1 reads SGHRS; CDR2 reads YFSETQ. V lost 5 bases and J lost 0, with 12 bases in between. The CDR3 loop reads CASRLDGSSYNEQFF. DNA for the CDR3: TGCGCCAGCAGGCTAGATGGGAGCTCCTACAATGAGCAGTTCTTC.

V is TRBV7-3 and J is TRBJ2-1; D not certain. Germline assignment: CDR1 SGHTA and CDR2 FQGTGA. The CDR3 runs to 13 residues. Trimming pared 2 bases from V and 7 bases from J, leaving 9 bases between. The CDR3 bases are TGTGCCAGCAGCTTAGGGCAGGAAAATGAGCAGTTCTTC. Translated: CASSLGQENEQFF.

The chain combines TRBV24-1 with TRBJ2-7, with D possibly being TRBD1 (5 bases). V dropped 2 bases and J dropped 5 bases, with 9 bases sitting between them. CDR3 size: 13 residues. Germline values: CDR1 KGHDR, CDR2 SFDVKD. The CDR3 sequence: CATSDSGRDEQYF. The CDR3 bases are TGTGCCACCAGTGATTCCGGCAGGGACGAGCAGTACTTC.

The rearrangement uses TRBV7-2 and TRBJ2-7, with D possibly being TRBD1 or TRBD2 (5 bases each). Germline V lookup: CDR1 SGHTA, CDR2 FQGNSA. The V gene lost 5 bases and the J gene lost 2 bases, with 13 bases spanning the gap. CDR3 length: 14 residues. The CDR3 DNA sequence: TGTGCCAGCAGCAATCCGGGACGGACCTACGAGCAGTACTTC. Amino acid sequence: CASSNPGRTYEQYF.